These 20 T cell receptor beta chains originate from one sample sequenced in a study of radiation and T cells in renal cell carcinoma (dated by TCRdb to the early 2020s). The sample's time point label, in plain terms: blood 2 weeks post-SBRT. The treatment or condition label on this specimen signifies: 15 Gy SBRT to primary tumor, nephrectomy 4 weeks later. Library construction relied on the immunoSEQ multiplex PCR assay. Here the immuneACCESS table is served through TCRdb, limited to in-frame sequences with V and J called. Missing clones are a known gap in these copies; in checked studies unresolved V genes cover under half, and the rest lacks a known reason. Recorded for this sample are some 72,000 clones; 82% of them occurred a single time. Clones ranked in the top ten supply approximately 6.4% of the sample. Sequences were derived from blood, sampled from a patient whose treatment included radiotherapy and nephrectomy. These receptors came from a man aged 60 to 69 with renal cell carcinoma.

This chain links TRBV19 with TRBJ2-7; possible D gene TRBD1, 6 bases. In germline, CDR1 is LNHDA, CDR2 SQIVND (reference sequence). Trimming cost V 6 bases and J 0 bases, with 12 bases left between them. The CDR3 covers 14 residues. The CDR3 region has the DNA TGTGCCAGTAGGCCACAGGGTGGCTCCTACGAGCAGTACTTC. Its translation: CASRPQGGSYEQYF.

CDR3 region: CASSAAGTGAFYGYTF. CDR3 coding DNA: TGTGCCAGCAGTGCCGCCGGGACAGGGGCGTTTTATGGCTACACCTTC. The rearrangement links TRBV28 to TRBJ1-2, with TRBD1 identical over 10 bases. Germline CDR1 and CDR2: MDHEN and SYDVKM. Trimming removed 5 bases from V and 5 bases from J; junction bases left unmatched: 11. The CDR3 sequence is 16 residues long.

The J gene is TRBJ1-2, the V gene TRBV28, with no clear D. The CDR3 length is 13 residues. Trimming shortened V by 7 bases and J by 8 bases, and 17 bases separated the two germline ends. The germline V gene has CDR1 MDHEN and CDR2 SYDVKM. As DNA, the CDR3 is TGTGCCAGCATACGGCATCGGAGAGGCGGCTACACCTTC. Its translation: CASIRHRRGGYTF.

The DNA of the CDR3 is TGTGCCAGTAGTATTATCAGCGGGAGAGCCAAACAAGAGACCCAGTACTTC. It translates to CASSIISGRAKQETQYF. The chain carries TRBV19 and TRBJ2-5; TRBD2 matches 8 bases. The CDR3 sequence is 17 residues long. Germline CDR1 and CDR2: LNHDA and SQIVND (reference sequence). Trimming at V came to 3 bases and at J to 2 bases, leaving 11 bases not matched to a gene.

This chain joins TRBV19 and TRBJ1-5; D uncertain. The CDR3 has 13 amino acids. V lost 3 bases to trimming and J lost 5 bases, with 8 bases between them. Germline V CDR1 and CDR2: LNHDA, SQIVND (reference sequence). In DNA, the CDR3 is TGTGCCAGTAGTATCCAAGGGCATCAGCCCCAGCATTTT. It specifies CASSIQGHQPQHF. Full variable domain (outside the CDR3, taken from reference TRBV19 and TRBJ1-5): DGGITQSPKYLFRKEGQNVTLSCEQNLNHDAMYWYRQDPGQGLRLIYYSQIVNDFQKGDIAEGYSVSREKKESFPLTVTSAQKNPTAFYLCASSIQGHQPQHFGDGTRLSIL.

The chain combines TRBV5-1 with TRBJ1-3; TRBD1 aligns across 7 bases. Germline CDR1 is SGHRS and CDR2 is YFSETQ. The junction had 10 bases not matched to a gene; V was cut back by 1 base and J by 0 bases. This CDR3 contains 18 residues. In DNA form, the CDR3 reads TGCGCCAGCAGCTTGCTACAGGGGTCGCTCGGCTCTGGAAACACCATATATTTT. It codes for CASSLLQGSLGSGNTIYF.

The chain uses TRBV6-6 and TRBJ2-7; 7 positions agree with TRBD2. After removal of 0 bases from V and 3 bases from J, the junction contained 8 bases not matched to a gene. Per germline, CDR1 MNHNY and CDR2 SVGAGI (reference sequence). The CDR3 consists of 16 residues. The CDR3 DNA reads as TGTGCCAGCAGTTACTCGATACCTGCTAGCGGCTACGAGCAGTACTTC. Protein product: CASSYSIPASGYEQYF.

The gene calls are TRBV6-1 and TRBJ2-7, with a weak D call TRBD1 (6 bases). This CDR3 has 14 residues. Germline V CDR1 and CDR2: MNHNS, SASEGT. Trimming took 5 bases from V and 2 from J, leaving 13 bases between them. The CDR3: CASSLGQSPYEQYF. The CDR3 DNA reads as TGTGCCAGCAGTCTCGGACAGTCACCCTACGAGCAGTACTTC.

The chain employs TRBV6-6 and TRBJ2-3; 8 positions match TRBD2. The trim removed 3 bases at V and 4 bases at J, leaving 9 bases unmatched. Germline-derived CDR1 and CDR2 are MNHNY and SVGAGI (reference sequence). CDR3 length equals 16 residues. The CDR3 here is CASSYPTGGPPDTQYF. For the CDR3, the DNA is TGTGCCAGCAGTTATCCGACGGGGGGGCCCCCAGATACGCAGTATTTT.

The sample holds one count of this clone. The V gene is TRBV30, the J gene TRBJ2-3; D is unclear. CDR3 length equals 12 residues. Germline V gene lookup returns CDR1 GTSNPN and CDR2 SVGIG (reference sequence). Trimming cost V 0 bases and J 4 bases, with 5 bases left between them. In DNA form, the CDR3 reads TGTGCCTGGAGTGTAGCGTCAGATACGCAGTATTTT. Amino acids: CAWSVASDTQYF.

CDR3: CASSQALAGTYEQYF. The CDR3 nucleotides read TGCGCCAGCAGCCAAGCACTAGCGGGGACCTACGAGCAGTACTTC. V and J are TRBV4-3 and TRBJ2-7; TRBD2 matches at 10 bases. This CDR3 spans 15 amino acids. V was clipped by 1 base and J by 2 bases; unmatched bases: 2. Germline V gives CDR1 LGHNA, CDR2 YSLEER.

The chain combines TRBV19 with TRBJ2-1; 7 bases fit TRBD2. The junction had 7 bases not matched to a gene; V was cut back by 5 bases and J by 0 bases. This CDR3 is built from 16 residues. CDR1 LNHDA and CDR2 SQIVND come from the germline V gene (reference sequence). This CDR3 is CASSPWGGSSYNEQFF. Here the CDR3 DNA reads TGTGCCAGTAGTCCCTGGGGGGGGAGCTCCTACAATGAGCAGTTCTTC.

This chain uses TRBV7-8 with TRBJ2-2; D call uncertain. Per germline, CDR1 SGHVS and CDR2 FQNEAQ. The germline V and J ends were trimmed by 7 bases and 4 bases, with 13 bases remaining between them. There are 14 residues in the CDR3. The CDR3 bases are TGTGCCAGCACCCTAGGGTGGCGCACCGGGGAGCTGTTTTTT. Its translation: CASTLGWRTGELFF. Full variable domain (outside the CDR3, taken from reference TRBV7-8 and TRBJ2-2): GAGVSQSPRYKVAKRGQDVALRCDPISGHVSLFWYQQALGQGPEFLTYFQNEAQLDKSGLPSDRFFAERPEGSVSTLKIQRTQQEDSAVYLCASTLGWRTGELFFGEGSRLTVL.

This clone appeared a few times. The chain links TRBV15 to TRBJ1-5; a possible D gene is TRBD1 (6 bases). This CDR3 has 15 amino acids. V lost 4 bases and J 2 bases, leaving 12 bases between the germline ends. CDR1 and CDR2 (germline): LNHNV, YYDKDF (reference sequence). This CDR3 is CATSNTGSRNQPQHF. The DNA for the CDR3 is TGTGCCACCAGCAATACAGGGTCCCGCAATCAGCCCCAGCATTTT.

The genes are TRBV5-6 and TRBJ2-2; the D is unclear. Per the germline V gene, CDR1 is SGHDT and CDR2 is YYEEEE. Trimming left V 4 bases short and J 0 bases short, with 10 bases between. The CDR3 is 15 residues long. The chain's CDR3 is CASSNLVTNTGELFF. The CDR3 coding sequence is TGTGCCAGCAGCAATCTAGTGACGAACACCGGGGAGCTGTTTTTT. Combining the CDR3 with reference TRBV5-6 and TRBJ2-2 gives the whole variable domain DAGVTQSPTHLIKTRGQQVTLRCSPKSGHDTVSWYQQALGQGPQFIFQYYEEEERQRGNFPDRFSGHQFPNYSSELNVNALLLGDSALYLCASSNLVTNTGELFFGEGSRLTVL.

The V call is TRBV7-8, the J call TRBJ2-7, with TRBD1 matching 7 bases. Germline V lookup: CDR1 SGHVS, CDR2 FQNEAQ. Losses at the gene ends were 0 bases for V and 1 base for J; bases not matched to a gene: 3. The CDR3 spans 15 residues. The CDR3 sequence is CASSLAPGQSYEQYF. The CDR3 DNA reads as TGTGCCAGCAGCTTAGCGCCGGGACAGTCCTACGAGCAGTACTTC.

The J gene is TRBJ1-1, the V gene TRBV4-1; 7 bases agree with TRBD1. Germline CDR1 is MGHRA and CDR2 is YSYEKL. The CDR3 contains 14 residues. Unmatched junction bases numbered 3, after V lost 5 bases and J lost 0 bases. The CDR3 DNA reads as TGCGCCAGCAGCTTCAGGGGGGTGAACACTGAAGCTTTCTTT. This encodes CASSFRGVNTEAFF.

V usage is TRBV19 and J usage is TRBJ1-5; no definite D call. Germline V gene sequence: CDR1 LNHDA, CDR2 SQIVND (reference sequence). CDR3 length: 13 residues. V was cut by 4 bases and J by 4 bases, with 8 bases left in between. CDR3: CASSTDGNQPQHF. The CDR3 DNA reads TGTGCCAGTAGTACCGACGGGAATCAGCCCCAGCATTTT.

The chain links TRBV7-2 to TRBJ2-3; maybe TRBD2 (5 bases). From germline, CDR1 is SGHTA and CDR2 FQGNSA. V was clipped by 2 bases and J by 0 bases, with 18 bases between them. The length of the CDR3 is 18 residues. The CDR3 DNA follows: TGTGCCAGCAGCTTACAATTCCTCGGGCGGGCTAGCACAGATACGCAGTATTTT. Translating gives CASSLQFLGRASTDTQYF.

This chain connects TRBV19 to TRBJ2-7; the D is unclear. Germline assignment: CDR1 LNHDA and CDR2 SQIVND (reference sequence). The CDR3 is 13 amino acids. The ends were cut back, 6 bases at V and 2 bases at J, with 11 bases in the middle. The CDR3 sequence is CASSTTATYEQYF. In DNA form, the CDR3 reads TGTGCCAGTAGCACTACAGCTACCTACGAGCAGTACTTC.